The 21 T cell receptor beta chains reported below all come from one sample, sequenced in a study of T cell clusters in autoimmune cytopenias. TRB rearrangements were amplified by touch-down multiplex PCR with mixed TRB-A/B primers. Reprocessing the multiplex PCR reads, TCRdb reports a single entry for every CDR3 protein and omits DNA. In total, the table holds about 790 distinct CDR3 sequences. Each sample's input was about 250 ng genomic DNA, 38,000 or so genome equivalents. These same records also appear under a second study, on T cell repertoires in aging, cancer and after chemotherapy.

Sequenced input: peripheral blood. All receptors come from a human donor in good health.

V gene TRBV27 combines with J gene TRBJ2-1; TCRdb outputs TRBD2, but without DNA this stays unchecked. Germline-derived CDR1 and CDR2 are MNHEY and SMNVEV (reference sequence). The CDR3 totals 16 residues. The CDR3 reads CASAGLAGGRDNEQFF.

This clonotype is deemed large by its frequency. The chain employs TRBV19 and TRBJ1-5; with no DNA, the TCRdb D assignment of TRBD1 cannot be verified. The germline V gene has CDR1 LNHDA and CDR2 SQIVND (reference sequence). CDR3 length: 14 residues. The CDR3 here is CASSRRDSNQPQHF.

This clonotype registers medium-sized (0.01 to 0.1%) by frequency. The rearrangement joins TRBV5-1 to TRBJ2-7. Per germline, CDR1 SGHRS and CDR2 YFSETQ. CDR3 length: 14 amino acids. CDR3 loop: CASSSHRGDLEQYF. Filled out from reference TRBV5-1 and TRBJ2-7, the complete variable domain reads KAGVTQTPRYLIKTRGQQVTLSCSPISGHRSVSWYQQTPGQGLQFLFEYFSETQRNKGNFPGRFSGRQFSNSRSEMNVSTLELGDSALYLCASSSHRGDLEQYFGPGTRLTVT.

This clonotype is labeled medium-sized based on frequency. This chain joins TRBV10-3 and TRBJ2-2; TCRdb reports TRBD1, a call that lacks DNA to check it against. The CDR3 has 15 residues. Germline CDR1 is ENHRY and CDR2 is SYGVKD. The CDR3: CAISDPKGDTGELFF.

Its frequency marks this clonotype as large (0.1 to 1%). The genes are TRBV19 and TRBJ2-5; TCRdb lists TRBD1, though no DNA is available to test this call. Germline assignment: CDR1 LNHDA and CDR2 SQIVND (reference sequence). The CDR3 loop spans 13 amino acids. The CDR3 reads CATSGGYQETQYF.

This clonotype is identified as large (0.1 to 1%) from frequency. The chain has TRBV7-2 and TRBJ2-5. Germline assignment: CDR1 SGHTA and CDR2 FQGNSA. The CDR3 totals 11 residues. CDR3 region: CASSLVETQYF.

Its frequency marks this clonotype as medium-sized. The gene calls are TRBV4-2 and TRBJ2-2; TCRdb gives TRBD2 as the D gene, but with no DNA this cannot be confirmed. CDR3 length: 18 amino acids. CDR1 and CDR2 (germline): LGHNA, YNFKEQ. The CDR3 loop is CASSQDGLAGGRTGELFF.

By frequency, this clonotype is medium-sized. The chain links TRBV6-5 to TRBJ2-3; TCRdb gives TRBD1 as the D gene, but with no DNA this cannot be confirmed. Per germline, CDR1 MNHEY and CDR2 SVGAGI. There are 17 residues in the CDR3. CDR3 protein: CASARVIWTGTTDTQYF.

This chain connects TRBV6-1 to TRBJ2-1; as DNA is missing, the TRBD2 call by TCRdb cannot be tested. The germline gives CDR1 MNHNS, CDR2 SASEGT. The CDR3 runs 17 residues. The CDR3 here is CASSASPGLAGVREQFF.

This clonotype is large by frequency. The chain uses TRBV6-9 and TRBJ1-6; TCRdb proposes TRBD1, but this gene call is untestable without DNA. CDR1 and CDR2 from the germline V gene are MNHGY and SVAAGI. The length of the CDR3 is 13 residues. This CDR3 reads CASFQGANSPLHF.

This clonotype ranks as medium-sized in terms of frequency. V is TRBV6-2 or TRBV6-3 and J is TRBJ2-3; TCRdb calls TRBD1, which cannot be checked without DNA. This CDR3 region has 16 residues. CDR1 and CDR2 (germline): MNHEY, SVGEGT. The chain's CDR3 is CASSRTVGQSTDTQYF.

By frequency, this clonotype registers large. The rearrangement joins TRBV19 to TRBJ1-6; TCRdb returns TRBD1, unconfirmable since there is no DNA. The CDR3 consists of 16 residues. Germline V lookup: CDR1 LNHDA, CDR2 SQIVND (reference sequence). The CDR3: CASRAQGPKGSSPLHF.

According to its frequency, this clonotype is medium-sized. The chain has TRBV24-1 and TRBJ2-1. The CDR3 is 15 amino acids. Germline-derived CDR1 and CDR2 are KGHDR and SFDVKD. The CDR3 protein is CATSDGGSSYNEQFF.

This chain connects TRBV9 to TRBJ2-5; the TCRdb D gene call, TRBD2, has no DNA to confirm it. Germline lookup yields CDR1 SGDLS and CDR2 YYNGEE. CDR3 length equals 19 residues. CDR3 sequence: CASSADGLAGVGYQETQYF.

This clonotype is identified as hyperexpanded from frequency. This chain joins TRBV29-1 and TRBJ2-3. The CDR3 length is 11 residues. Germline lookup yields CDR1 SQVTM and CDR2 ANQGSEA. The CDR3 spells CSAGDTGTQYF.

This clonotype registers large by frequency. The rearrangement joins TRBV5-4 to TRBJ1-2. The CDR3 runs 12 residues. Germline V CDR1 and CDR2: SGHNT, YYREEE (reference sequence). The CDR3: CASSSDWYGYTF.

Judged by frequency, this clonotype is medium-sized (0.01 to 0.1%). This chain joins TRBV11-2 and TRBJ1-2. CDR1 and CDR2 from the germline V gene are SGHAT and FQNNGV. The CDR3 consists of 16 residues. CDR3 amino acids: CASSQRRTGGGYGYTF.

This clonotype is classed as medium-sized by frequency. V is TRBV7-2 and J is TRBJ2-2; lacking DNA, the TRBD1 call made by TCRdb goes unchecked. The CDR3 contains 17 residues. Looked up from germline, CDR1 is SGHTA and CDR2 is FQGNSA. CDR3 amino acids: CASSSSLQGPNTGELFF.

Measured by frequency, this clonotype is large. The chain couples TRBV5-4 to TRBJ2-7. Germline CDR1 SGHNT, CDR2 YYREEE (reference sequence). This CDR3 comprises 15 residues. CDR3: CASSTNIGLSYEQYF.

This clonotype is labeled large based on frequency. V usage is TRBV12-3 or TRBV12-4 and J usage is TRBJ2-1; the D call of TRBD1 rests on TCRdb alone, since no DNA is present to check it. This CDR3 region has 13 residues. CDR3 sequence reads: CAIPTESYNEQFF.

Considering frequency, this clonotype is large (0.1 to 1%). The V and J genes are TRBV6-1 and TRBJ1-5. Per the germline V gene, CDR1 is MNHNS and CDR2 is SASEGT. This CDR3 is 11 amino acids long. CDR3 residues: CASSENQPQHF.